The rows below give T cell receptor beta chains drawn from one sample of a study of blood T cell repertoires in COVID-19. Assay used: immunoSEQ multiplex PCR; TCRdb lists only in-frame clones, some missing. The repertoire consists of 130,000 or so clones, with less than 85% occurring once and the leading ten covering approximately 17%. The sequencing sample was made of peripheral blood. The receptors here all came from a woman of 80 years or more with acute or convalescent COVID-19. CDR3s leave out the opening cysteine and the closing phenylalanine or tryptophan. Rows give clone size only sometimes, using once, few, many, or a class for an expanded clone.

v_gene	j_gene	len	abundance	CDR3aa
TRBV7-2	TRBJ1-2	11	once	ASSFLRGDGYT
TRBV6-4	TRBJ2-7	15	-	ASSDREAGGPSYEQY
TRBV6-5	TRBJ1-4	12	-	ASSNRGEREKLF
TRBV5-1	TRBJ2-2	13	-	ASRIGGEETGELF
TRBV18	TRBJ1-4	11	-	ATAQGQNEKLF
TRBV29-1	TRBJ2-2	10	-	SVDRGTGELF
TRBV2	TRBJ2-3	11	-	GGLAGNTDTQY
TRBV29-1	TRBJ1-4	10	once	SGGTGNEKLF
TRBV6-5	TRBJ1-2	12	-	ASRVNHREYGYT
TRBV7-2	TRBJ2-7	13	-	ASSLGLAVSYEQY
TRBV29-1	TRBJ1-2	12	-	SVDPGTGGLGYT
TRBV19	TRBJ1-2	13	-	ASSIRDREVWGYT
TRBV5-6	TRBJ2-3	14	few	ASSRTSGGRTDTQY
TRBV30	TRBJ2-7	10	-	AWSRGTYEQY
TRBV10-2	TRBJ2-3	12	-	ASSNRQGADTQY
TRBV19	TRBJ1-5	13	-	ASSTGQGGGQPQH
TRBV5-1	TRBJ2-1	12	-	ASSRWDRGHEQF
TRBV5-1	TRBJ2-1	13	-	ASSAASGGPNEQF
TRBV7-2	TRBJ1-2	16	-	ASSPGQGASIANYGYT
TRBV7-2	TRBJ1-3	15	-	ASSLNFLGSFGNTIY
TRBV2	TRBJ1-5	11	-	ASSRDRESTQH
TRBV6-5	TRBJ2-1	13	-	ASRTLGGSYNEQF
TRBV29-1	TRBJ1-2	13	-	SVRSGTGGVVGYT
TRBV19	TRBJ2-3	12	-	ASSAGQGSDTQY
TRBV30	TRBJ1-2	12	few	AWRDRGRRTSYT
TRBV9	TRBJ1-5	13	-	ASSAGISPNQPQH
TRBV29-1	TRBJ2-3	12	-	SVVPGGGADTQY
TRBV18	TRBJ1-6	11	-	ASSRDGYSPLH
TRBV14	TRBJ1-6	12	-	ASSLRPSGSPLH
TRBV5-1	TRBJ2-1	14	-	ASSLDLSGGRDEQF
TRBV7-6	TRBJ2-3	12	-	ASSRGGSTDTQY
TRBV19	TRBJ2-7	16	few	ASSIGGRGGQYSYEQY
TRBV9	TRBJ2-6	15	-	ASSVVGSNPGANVLT
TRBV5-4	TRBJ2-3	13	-	ASSLEWGGTDTQY
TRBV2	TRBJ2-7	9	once	ASSLAYEQY
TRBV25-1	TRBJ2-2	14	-	ASSEYGGRSTGELF
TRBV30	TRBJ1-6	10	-	AWSFPDSPLH
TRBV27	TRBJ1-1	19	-	ASSRVPLPLGTGGIGAEAF
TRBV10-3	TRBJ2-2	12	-	AISDRVDTGELF
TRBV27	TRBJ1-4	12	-	ASSLTRGEGKLF
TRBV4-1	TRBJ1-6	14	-	ASSQSGQGNNSPLH
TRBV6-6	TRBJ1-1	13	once	ASSYNRGGNTEAF
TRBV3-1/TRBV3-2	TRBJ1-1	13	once	ASSQAGLLNTEAF
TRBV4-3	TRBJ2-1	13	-	ASSQDPSPGNEQF
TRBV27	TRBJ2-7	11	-	ASRGRTSYEQY
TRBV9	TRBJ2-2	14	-	ASSAWDRGQGGELF
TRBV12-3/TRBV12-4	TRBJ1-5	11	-	ASSRTGNQPQH
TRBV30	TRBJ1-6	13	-	AWSTGQGAVSPLH
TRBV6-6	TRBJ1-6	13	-	ASSAPGQGDSPLH
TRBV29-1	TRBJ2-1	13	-	SAKTLAGEFNEQF
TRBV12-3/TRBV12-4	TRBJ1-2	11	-	ASRSGGGYGYT
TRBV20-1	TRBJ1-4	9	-	SASAGEKLF
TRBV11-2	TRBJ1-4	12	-	ASSPRDFREKLF
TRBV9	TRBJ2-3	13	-	ASSVLGGGTDTQY
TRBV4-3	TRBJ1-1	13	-	ASSPARGGATEAF
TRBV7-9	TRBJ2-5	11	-	ASKGTSKETQY
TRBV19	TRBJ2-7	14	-	ASSMRGTNYGYEQY
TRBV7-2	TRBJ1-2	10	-	ASSRDIDGYT